The 27 T cell receptor beta chains reported below all come from one sample, sequenced in a study of T-cell reconstitution after alpha-beta-depleted transplantation in children. The TCRbeta library was prepared with unique molecular identifiers. TCRdb re-analysed the PCR reads in MiXCR, keeping a single row per CDR3 protein. This table holds just over 950,000 distinct CDR3 sequences, about 29% found once. The starting material was PBMCs, mostly from graft donor cells, obtained 360 days after TCRalphabeta/CD19-depleted stem cell transplant. The receptors derive from a boy under three years old who had a stem cell transplant for SCID, so the T cells may come from the graft donor.

Only a few counts were recorded for this clonotype. This rearrangement joins TRBV12-1 to TRBJ2-2; the table calls TRBD2, which could not be checked here. TRBV12-1 is termed a pseudogene. This CDR3 contains 16 residues. CDR3 DNA: TGTGCCAGCAGCGCCTCGGGGGGCCTTAACACCGGGGAGCTGTTTTTT. Translating gives CASSASGGLNTGELFF.

This clonotype was recorded a few times. The genes are TRBV3-1 and TRBJ2-1, with 9 bases that match TRBD2. V was pared by 0 bases and J by 5 bases, with 5 bases of the junction left unmatched. Germline values: CDR1 LGHDT, CDR2 YNNKEL (reference sequence). This CDR3 is built from 16 residues. The CDR3 reads CASSQDSLAGDNEQFF. The DNA of the CDR3 is TGTGCCAGCAGCCAAGATTCGTTAGCGGGGGACAATGAGCAGTTCTTC.

This clonotype has ten or more counts. The chain carries TRBV4-3 and TRBJ2-5; 11 nucleotides line up with TRBD2. V shed 1 base, J shed 3 bases, and the junction held 10 bases outside the gene matches. CDR1 and CDR2 (germline): LGHNA, YSLEER. CDR3 length equals 18 residues. CDR3 sequence reads: CASSQGSILAGVEETQYF. CDR3 sequence (DNA): TGCGCCAGCAGCCAAGGGAGCATACTAGCGGGGGTCGAAGAGACCCAGTACTTC.

This clonotype was seen a few times. This chain connects TRBV12-3 or TRBV12-4 to TRBJ1-4; unclear D gene. The length of the CDR3 is 16 residues. The V gene lost 5 bases and the J gene lost 3 bases, with 16 bases spanning the gap. This CDR3 is CASSPLARGSNEKLFF. As DNA, the CDR3 is TGTGCCAGCAGTCCCCTCGCCCGGGGATCTAATGAAAAACTGTTTTTT.

V gene TRBV30 combines with J gene TRBJ2-3, with unresolved D. The CDR3 runs 11 residues. Germline V gene lookup returns CDR1 GTSNPN and CDR2 SVGIG (reference sequence). Trimming took 1 base from V and 8 from J, leaving 7 bases between them. In nucleotides, the CDR3 is TGTGCCTGGAGTGAAGAGCGTACGCAGTATTTT. This gives the protein CAWSEERTQYF.

This clonotype appeared many times. The genes are TRBV6-2 or TRBV6-3 and TRBJ2-7; 9 bases are shared with TRBD1. CDR3 length: 14 residues. V lost 4 bases, J lost 3 bases, and 4 bases stayed unmatched. CDR1 and CDR2 (germline): MNHEY, SVGEGT. CDR3 nucleotide sequence: TGTGCCAGCAGTTGGGGACAGGGCCACTACGAGCAGTACTTC. It yields the protein CASSWGQGHYEQYF.

This clonotype appeared many times. This sequence joins TRBV5-1 and TRBJ2-3; 8 bases are a match to TRBD1. Germline V gene data show CDR1 as SGHRS and CDR2 as YFSETQ. Trimming took 4 bases from V and 1 from J; bases not matched to a gene: 8. The CDR3 totals 16 residues. CDR3 sequence (DNA): TGCGCCAGCAGCCCATCTCCGGGACAGGGCACAGATACGCAGTATTTT. Translating it yields CASSPSPGQGTDTQYF.

The chain joins TRBV7-8 to TRBJ2-3, with D perhaps being TRBD1 or TRBD2 (6 bases each). Trimming removed 7 bases at V and 1 base at J, with 18 bases between. The length of the CDR3 is 16 residues. The germline V gene has CDR1 SGHVS and CDR2 FQNEAQ. The CDR3 nucleotides are TGTGCCAGCAACCGATTGGAGGGGGGTCGCACAGATACGCAGTATTTT. Its translation is CASNRLEGGRTDTQYF.

The V call is TRBV11-2, the J call TRBJ2-3; no clear D gene. The length of the CDR3 is 14 residues. V shed 3 bases and J shed 4 bases, with 11 bases lying between them. Germline V gene data show CDR1 as SGHAT and CDR2 as FQNNGV. The CDR3 DNA reads as TGTGCCAGCAGCTTCAGTAACTGGGCAGATACGCAGTATTTT. Translated: CASSFSNWADTQYF.

This clonotype was counted between two and nine times. The rearrangement joins TRBV3-1 to TRBJ2-1; D might be TRBD1 (5 bases). CDR3 length: 12 residues. Germline CDR1 LGHDT, CDR2 YNNKEL (reference sequence). The V end was cut by 5 bases, the J end by 10 bases, with 12 bases between. The CDR3 DNA follows: TGTGCCAGCAGCTCATTGCCAGGGGAGCAGTTCTTC. Protein: CASSSLPGEQFF.

This sequence joins TRBV24-1 and TRBJ2-5; 10 bases agree with TRBD1. CDR1 KGHDR and CDR2 SFDVKD come from the germline V gene. J was trimmed by 3 bases and V by 4 bases; bases with no gene match: 7. This CDR3 has 16 residues. The CDR3, as DNA: TGTGCCACCAGTGAGAACACCGGGACAGGGGAAGAGACCCAGTACTTC. Protein: CATSENTGTGEETQYF.

The chain is built from TRBV2 and TRBJ2-7; the match to TRBD1 covers 9 bases. Germline CDR1 and CDR2: SNHLY and FYNNEI. CDR3 size: 16 residues. The V gene end was trimmed by 4 bases and the J gene end by 3 bases; junction bases not matched to a gene: 10. CDR3 DNA sequence: TGTGCCAGCAGTGCAAAAGGGACAGGGATATACTACGAGCAGTACTTC. Its translation is CASSAKGTGIYYEQYF. Together with reference TRBV2 and TRBJ2-7, the CDR3 gives the full variable domain: EPEVTQTPSHQVTQMGQEVILRCVPISNHLYFYWYRQILGQKVEFLVSFYNNEISEKSEIFDDQFSVERPDGSNFTLKIRSTKLEDSAMYFCASSAKGTGIYYEQYFGPGTRLTVT.

The V gene is TRBV27, the J gene TRBJ2-7; 7 bases match TRBD1. V trimming: 3 bases; J trimming: 0 bases; junction bases outside the gene matches: 20. CDR1 MNHEY and CDR2 SMNVEV come from the germline V gene (reference sequence). The CDR3 has 20 residues. The CDR3: CASSLSRLNQQGSSSYEQYF. In DNA, the CDR3 is TGTGCCAGCAGTTTGAGCCGCCTAAACCAACAGGGGTCGAGCTCCTACGAGCAGTACTTC.

This clonotype turned up a few times. The chain joins TRBV10-3 to TRBJ2-3; D is undetermined. Trimming pared 0 bases from V and 0 bases from J, leaving 7 bases between. The CDR3 has 15 residues. Germline V CDR1 and CDR2: ENHRY, SYGVKD. In DNA form, the CDR3 reads TGTGCCATCAGTGAGTCGGGGTGGAGCACAGATACGCAGTATTTT. Amino acids: CAISESGWSTDTQYF.

The chain couples TRBV20-1 to TRBJ2-1, with 10 bases that match TRBD2. CDR1 and CDR2 (germline): DFQATT, SNEGSKA (reference sequence). The CDR3 sequence is 16 residues long. The trim removed 4 bases at V and 5 bases at J, leaving 11 bases unmatched. The CDR3 sequence is CSANSGGPVFNNEQFF. CDR3 DNA sequence: TGCAGTGCTAATAGCGGGGGGCCCGTTTTCAACAATGAGCAGTTCTTC.

This chain links TRBV6-2 or TRBV6-3 with TRBJ2-5, with D perhaps assigned TRBD1 or TRBD2 (5 bases each). This CDR3 region has 13 residues. V was clipped by 9 bases and J by 3 bases, with 14 bases between them. Germline CDR1 is MNHEY and CDR2 is SVGEGT. In nucleotides, the CDR3 is TGTGCCAGTGGGGGTCTGCCGAAAGAGACCCAGTACTTC. Translating it yields CASGGLPKETQYF.

The chain couples TRBV13 to TRBJ2-1; maybe TRBD2 (6 bases). Germline V CDR1 and CDR2: PRHDT, FYEKMQ (reference sequence). This CDR3 is built from 16 residues. The V and J ends lost 2 bases and 3 bases respectively, with 14 bases between them. CDR3 amino acids: CASSLLVGGYYNEQFF. CDR3 coding DNA: TGTGCCAGCAGCTTACTCGTGGGGGGATACTACAATGAGCAGTTCTTC.

The chain is built from TRBV7-3 and TRBJ2-1, with TRBD2 identical over 7 bases. With 7 bases clipped from V and 4 bases from J, the junction kept 13 bases outside the gene matches. The germline V gene encodes CDR1 SGHTA and CDR2 FQGTGA. This CDR3 contains 16 residues. CDR3 protein: CASTRRGGFSYNEQFF. As DNA, the CDR3 is TGTGCCAGCACCAGACGCGGGGGATTTTCGTACAATGAGCAGTTCTTC.

This clonotype has just a few counts. The chain carries TRBV5-1 and TRBJ2-3; 8 positions agree with TRBD1. CDR3 length: 15 residues. The junction had 3 bases not matched to a gene; V was cut back by 1 base and J by 2 bases. The germline V gene encodes CDR1 SGHRS and CDR2 YFSETQ. The DNA of the CDR3 is TGCGCCAGCAGCTTGCAGGGGGCGACCACAGATACGCAGTATTTT. This sequence encodes CASSLQGATTDTQYF.

This clonotype showed up many times. This chain joins TRBV27 and TRBJ2-1; a weak D match, TRBD1 (6 bases). The CDR3 runs to 10 residues. The germline CDR1 and CDR2 sequences are MNHEY and SMNVEV (reference sequence). The germline V and J ends were trimmed by 7 bases and 10 bases, with 8 bases remaining between them. In nucleotides, the CDR3 is TGTGCCAGCAAGGGGACAGAGCAGTTCTTC. Protein sequence: CASKGTEQFF.

This chain joins TRBV12-3 or TRBV12-4 and TRBJ1-1; no reliable D call. Trimming cost V 5 bases and J 1 base, with 11 bases left between them. The CDR3 runs to 14 residues. CDR3 coding DNA: TGTGCCAGCAGTCCCCATCGGCCGAACACTGAAGCTTTCTTT. Amino acids: CASSPHRPNTEAFF.

This clonotype was detected a few times. V gene TRBV2 combines with J gene TRBJ1-2; a weak D match, TRBD1 (5 bases). In germline, CDR1 is SNHLY, CDR2 FYNNEI. The length of the CDR3 is 14 residues. The ends were cut back, 2 bases at V and 7 bases at J, with 14 bases in the middle. CDR3 amino acids: CASSETASRGGYTF. The CDR3, as DNA: TGTGCCAGCAGTGAAACAGCATCTAGGGGTGGCTACACCTTC.

V and J are TRBV4-3 and TRBJ2-1, with D perhaps TRBD2 (7 bases). Germline lookup yields CDR1 LGHNA and CDR2 YSLEER. The CDR3 is made up of 17 amino acids. The V end was cut by 0 bases, the J end by 6 bases, with 18 bases between. The CDR3 sequence is CASSQDAIRGAGNEQFF. CDR3 nucleotides: TGCGCCAGCAGCCAAGATGCTATTCGGGGGGCGGGCAATGAGCAGTTCTTC.

This clonotype was seen more than once but under ten times. The rearrangement uses TRBV12-3 or TRBV12-4 and TRBJ2-5; D not certain. Trimming took 4 bases from V and 1 from J, leaving 10 bases between them. This CDR3 has 14 amino acids. The CDR3 spells CASSSLSFQETQYF. In DNA, the CDR3 is TGTGCCAGCAGTTCTCTGTCGTTCCAAGAGACCCAGTACTTC.

This clonotype was detected ten times or more. This chain uses TRBV6-1 with TRBJ2-7; D is ambiguous. The germline V gene encodes CDR1 MNHNS and CDR2 SASEGT. Between the trimmed V and J ends, which lost 1 base and 0 bases, there was a span of 13 bases. This CDR3 region has 16 residues. The CDR3 spells CASSEEVQPPSYEQYF. CDR3 bases: TGTGCCAGCAGTGAAGAGGTGCAGCCACCCTCCTACGAGCAGTACTTC.

The chain employs TRBV6-2 or TRBV6-3 and TRBJ2-2; D remains unclear. In germline, CDR1 is MNHEY, CDR2 SVGEGT. The CDR3 has 13 residues. Trimming pared 6 bases from V and 5 bases from J, leaving 10 bases between. CDR3 DNA sequence: TGTGCCAGCAGACAAACACCGACCGGGGAGCTGTTTTTT. Its translation is CASRQTPTGELFF.

This clonotype was counted a few times. The genes are TRBV6-1 and TRBJ2-2, with 7 bases aligning to TRBD1. This CDR3 has 15 amino acids. The germline gives CDR1 MNHNS, CDR2 SASEGT. V shed 6 bases, J shed 3 bases, and the junction held 7 bases outside the gene matches. The CDR3 nucleotides read TGTGCCAGCAGGCCGGGACAGCGCTACACCGGGGAGCTGTTTTTT. It yields the protein CASRPGQRYTGELFF.